The present TCR beta chain was sequenced within a study of regulatory T cells in long-lasting Graves disease. Trimming removed 6 bases from V and 2 bases from J, with 10 bases in between. The CDR3 totals 13 residues. From germline, CDR1 is ENHRY and CDR2 SYGVKD. In this sample, this clonotype turned up many times. Documented time point: newly diagnosed GD, antithyroid drugs for less than 3 months. The TCR library was made from RNA that had been extracted from PBMCs in TRIzol. The authors built TCR beta libraries using iRepertoire HTBI primers and Arm-PCR of CDR3 regions. One entry per CDR3 protein results from TCRdb running MiXCR on the multiplex PCR reads. Found here are roughly 500,000 distinct CDR3 sequences, approximately 15% of them singletons; the top ten hold about 9.1%. These same data were also listed under a study on T cells in Graves' hyperthyroidism and ophthalmopathy.

The starting material was peripheral blood mononuclear cells (PBMCs), obtained at new diagnosis, from a patient treated with antithyroid drugs. This clonotype originated in a man younger than 45 with Graves disease. V is TRBV10-3 and J is TRBJ2-5; D remains unclear. The CDR3 loop reads CAIRAVRQETQYF. The CDR3 nucleotides read TGTGCCATCAGGGCAGTGCGTCAAGAGACCCAGTACTTC.